This T cell receptor beta chain was sequenced during a study of cytomegalovirus exposure and HLA in healthy donors. Broader study findings: In the 120 or so validation repertoires, about 95% of cluster scores exceeded 0, per a later analysis.

Libraries were prepared by immunoSEQ multiplex PCR; TCRdb keeps only in-frame clonotypes and omits some of them. The sample lists 70,000 to 80,000 clones; roughly 94% were seen once. The CDR3 runs to 16 residues. Germline CDR1 SGHTA, CDR2 FQGNSA. Trimming took 5 bases from V and 4 from J, leaving 20 bases between them. For this clone: Its antigen is undetermined.

This rearrangement joins TRBV7-2 to TRBJ1-2, with D tentatively TRBD1 (6 bases). This clonotype was obtained from a woman aged 18-35 years in good health and CMV-seropositive. The sequencing sample was made of PBMCs. The CDR3 DNA is TGTGCCAGCAGCCTTAGACAGGAAAGACCCCCCTATGGCTACACCTTC. It translates to CASSLRQERPPYGYTF.